A selection of T cell receptor beta chains follows, all from one sample in a study of CD8+CD57+ T cells in acquired aplastic anemia. TCRdb reprocessed the reads with MiXCR, giving one entry per CDR3 protein. The table lists roughly 170,000 distinct CDR3 sequences, around 50% of them singletons. The sequenced material came from sorted CD4+, CD8+, or CD8+CD57+ T cells (not recorded which) from PBMCs. The receptor source for this set is a human donor with aplastic anemia. Both conserved end residues are part of each CDR3. Fields, in order: V gene, J gene, CDR3 protein.

>TRBV15|TRBJ1-2
CATSRAEGGTIGYTF
>TRBV20-1|TRBJ2-3
CSARASGGVDTQYF
>TRBV20-1|TRBJ1-4
CSASSGTGYEKLFF
>TRBV19|TRBJ1-5
CASGRKSTGYQPQHF
>TRBV29-1|TRBJ2-1
CSGSGTGTEQFF
>TRBV9|TRBJ2-7
CASSVGRQGYEQYF
>TRBV20-1|TRBJ1-2
CSARDRGGENGYTF
>TRBV7-6|TRBJ2-1
CASSSTSIEQFF
>TRBV20-1|TRBJ2-1
CSASKGHEQFF
>TRBV5-5|TRBJ1-6
CASSTTGDVRKEALHF
>TRBV2|TRBJ2-7
CASSGGLAGDPTYEQYF
>TRBV15|TRBJ2-6
CATRGGSGANVLTF
>TRBV9|TRBJ2-5
CASSGRGGLETQYF
>TRBV5-8|TRBJ2-7
CASSLSSASSYEQYF
>TRBV20-1|TRBJ2-7
CSARDSDRGAGGEQYF
>TRBV7-6|TRBJ2-7
CASSLDGTAYLFF
>TRBV9|TRBJ1-6
CASSLGPYSPLHF
>TRBV15|TRBJ1-2
CATSRERQGARGYTF
>TRBV5-6|TRBJ2-5
CASSPPSAQETQYF
>TRBV28|TRBJ2-7
CAWRSRTGVINEQYF
>TRBV24-1|TRBJ2-3
CATSGPGGNTQYF
>TRBV4-3|TRBJ2-7
CASSQGRGTGYEQYF
>TRBV6-1|TRBJ2-2
CASRTSGAPGTGDLFF
>TRBV12-5|TRBJ2-6
CASGSPGQGTSGANVLTF
>TRBV15|TRBJ1-4
CATSALSGRNEKLFF
>TRBV4-1|TRBJ1-6
CASSQVAGGSVNSPLHF
>TRBV19|TRBJ2-7
CARQAQGRLEQYF
>TRBV2|TRBJ1-4
CASSREAGEKLFF
>TRBV2|TRBJ1-2
CASGEQGARGNTF
>TRBV3-1|TRBJ2-7
CASGRSLTYEQYF
>TRBV7-8|TRBJ1-2
CASSLTGNSNYGYTF
>TRBV29-1|TRBJ1-4
CSANPTGTGKEKLFF
>TRBV2|TRBJ2-5
CASRRPGGEETQYF
>TRBV6-1|TRBJ1-5
CASSPRGRDYSNQPQHF
>TRBV19|TRBJ1-1
CASSFLGREDTEAFF
>TRBV20-1|TRBJ1-6
CSARDKEHSPLHF
>TRBV11-1|TRBJ2-3
CASSLLAGIVTDTQYF